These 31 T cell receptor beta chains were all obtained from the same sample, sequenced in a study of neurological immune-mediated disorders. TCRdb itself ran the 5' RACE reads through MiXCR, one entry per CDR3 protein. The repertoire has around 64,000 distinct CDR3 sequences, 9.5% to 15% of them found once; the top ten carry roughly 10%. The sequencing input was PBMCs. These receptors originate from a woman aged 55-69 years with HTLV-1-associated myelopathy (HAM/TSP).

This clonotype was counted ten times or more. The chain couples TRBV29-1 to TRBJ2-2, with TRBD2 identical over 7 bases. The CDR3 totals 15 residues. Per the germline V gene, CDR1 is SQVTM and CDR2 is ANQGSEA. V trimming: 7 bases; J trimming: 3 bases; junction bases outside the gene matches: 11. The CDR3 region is CSAVWGGVDTGELFF. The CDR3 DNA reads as TGCAGCGCCGTCTGGGGGGGAGTTGACACCGGGGAGCTGTTTTTT.

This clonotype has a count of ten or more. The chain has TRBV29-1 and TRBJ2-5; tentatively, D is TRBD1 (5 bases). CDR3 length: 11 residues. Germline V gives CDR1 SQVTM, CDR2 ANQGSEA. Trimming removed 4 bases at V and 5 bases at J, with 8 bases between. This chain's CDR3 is CSVAGWETQYF. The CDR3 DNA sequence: TGCAGCGTTGCAGGGTGGGAGACCCAGTACTTC. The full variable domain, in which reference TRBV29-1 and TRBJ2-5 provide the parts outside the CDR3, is SAVISQKPSRDICQRGTSLTIQCQVDSQVTMMFWYRQQPGQSLTLIATANQGSEATYESGFVIDKFPISRPNLTFSTLTVSNMSPEDSSIYLCSVAGWETQYFGPGTRLLVL.

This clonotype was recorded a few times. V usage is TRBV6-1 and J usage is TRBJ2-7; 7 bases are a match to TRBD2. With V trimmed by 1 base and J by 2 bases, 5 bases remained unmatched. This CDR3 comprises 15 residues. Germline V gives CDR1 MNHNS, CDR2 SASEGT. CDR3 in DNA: TGTGCCAGCAGTGAAGGGTCTAGCGGAACCTACGAGCAGTACTTC. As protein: CASSEGSSGTYEQYF.

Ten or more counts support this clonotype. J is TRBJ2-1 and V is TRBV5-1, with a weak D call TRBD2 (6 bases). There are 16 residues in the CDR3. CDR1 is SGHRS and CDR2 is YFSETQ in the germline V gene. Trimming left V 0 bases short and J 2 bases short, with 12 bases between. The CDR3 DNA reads TGCGCCAGCAGCTTGGGTAGCGGAGGCCCCTACAATGAGCAGTTCTTC. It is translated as CASSLGSGGPYNEQFF. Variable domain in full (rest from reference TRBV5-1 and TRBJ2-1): KAGVTQTPRYLIKTRGQQVTLSCSPISGHRSVSWYQQTPGQGLQFLFEYFSETQRNKGNFPGRFSGRQFSNSRSEMNVSTLELGDSALYLCASSLGSGGPYNEQFFGPGTRLTVL.

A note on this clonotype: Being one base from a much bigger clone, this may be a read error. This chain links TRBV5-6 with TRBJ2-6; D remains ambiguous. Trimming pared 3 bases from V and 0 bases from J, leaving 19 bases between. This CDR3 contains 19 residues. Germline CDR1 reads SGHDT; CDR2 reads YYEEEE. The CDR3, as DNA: TGTGCCAGCAGCTCGCTACGGCTTTTGGAACCCTCTGGGGCCAACGTCCTGACTTTC. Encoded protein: CASSSLRLLEPSGANVLTF.

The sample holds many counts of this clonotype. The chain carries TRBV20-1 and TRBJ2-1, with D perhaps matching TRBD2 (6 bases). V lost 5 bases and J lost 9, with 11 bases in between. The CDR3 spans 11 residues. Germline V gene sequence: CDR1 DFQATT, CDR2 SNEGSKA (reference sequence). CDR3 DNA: TGCAGTGCTGGAATTAGCGGTGAGCAGTTCTTC. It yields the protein CSAGISGEQFF.

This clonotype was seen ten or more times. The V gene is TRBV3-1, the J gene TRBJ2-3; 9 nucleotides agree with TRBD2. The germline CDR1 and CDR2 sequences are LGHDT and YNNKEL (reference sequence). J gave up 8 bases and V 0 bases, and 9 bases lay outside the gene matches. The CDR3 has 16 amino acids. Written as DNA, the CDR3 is TGTGCCAGCAGCCAAGATGGGCTAGCGGGATCCGGTACGCAGTATTTT. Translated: CASSQDGLAGSGTQYF.

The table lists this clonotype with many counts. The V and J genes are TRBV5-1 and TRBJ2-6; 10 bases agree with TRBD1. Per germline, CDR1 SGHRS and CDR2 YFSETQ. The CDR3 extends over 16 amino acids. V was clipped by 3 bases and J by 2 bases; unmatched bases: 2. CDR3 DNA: TGCGCCAGCAGCTCCGGGACAGGGGCTGGGGCCAACGTCCTGACTTTC. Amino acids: CASSSGTGAGANVLTF.

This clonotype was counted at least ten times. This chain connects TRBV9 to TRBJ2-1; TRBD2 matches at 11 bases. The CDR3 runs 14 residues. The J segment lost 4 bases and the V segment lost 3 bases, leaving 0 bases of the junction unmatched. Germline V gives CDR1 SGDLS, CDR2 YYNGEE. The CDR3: CASSGLAGYNEQFF. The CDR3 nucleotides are TGTGCCAGCAGCGGACTAGCGGGGTACAATGAGCAGTTCTTC. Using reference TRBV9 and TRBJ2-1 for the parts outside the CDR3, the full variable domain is DSGVTQTPKHLITATGQRVTLRCSPRSGDLSVYWYQQSLDQGLQFLIQYYNGEERAKGNILERFSAQQFPDLHSELNLSSLELGDSALYFCASSGLAGYNEQFFGPGTRLTVL.

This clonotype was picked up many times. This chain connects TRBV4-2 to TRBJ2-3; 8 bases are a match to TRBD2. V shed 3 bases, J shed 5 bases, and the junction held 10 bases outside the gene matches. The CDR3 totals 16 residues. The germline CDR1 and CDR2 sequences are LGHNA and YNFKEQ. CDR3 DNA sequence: TGTGCCAGCAGCCATTCCCTTTCGGGAGGGCAAGATACGCAGTATTTT. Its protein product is CASSHSLSGGQDTQYF.

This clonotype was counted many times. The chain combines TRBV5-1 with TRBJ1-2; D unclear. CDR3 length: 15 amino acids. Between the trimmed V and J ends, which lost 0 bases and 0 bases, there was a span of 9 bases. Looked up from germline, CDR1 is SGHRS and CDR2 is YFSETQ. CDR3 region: CASSLVGEANYGYTF. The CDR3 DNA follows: TGCGCCAGCAGCTTGGTAGGAGAGGCTAACTATGGCTACACCTTC.

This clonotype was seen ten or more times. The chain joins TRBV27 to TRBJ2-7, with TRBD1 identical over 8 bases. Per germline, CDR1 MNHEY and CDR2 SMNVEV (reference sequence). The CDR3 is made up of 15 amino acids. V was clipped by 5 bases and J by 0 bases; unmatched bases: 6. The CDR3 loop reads CASSIGQGFSYEQYF. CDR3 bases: TGTGCCAGCAGTATCGGACAGGGTTTCTCCTACGAGCAGTACTTC.

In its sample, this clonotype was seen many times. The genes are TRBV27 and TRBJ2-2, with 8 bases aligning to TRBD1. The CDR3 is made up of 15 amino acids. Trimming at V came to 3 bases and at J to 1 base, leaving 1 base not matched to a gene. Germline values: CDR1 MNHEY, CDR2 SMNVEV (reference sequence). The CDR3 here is CASSFGTGNTGELFF. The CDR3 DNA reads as TGTGCCAGCAGTTTTGGGACAGGGAACACCGGGGAGCTGTTTTTT.

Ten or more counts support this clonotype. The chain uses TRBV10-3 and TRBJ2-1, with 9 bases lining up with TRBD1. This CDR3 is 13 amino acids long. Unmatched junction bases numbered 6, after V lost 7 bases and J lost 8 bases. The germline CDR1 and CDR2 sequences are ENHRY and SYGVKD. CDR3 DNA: TGTGCCATCAAGGGACAGGGCCAAGATGAGCAGTTCTTC. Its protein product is CAIKGQGQDEQFF.

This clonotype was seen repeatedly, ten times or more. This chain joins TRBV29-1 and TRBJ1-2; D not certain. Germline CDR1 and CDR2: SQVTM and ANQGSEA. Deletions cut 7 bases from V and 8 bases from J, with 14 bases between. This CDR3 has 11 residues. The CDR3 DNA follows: TGCAGCGCAGTCACGGGGTTCGGCTACACCTTC. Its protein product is CSAVTGFGYTF.

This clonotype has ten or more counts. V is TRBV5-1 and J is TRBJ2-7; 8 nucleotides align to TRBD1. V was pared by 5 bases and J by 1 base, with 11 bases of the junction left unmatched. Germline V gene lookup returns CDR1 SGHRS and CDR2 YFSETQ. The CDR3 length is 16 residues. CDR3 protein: CASSGGSQGASYEQYF. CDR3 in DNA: TGCGCCAGCAGTGGGGGATCGCAGGGGGCTTCCTACGAGCAGTACTTC.

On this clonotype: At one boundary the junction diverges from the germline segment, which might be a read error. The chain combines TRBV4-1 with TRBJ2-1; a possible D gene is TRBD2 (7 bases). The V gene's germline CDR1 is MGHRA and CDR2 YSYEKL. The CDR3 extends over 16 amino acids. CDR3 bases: TGCGACAGCAGCCATTTAACGGGGGGCTTATACAATGAGCAGTTCTTC. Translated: CDSSHLTGGLYNEQFF.

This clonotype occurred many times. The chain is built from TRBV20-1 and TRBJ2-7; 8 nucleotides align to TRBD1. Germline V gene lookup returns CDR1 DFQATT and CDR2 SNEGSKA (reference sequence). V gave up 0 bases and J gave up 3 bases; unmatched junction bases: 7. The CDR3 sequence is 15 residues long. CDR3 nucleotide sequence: TGCAGTGCTAGAGATTCGGACAGGGCGGGCTACGAGCAGTACTTC. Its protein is CSARDSDRAGYEQYF.

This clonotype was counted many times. CDR3 loop: CAISDGQYQETQYF. The CDR3 DNA sequence: TGTGCCATCAGTGACGGACAGTACCAAGAGACCCAGTACTTC. The J gene is TRBJ2-5, the V gene TRBV10-3; the D gene is possibly TRBD1 (6 bases). V lost 3 bases and J lost 0, with 8 bases in between. CDR3 length equals 14 residues. Germline assignment: CDR1 ENHRY and CDR2 SYGVKD.

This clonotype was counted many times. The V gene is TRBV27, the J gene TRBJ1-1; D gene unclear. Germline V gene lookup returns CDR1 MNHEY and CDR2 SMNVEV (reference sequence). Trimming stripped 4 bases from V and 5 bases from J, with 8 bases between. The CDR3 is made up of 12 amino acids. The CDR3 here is CASSSRGTEAFF. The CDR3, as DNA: TGTGCCAGCAGTTCCAGAGGGACTGAAGCTTTCTTT.

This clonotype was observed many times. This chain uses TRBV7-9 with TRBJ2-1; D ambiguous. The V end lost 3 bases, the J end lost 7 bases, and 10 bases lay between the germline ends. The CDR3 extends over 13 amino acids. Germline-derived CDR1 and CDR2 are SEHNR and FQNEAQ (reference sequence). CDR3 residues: CASSFLVGNEQFF. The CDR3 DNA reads TGTGCCAGCAGCTTTCTAGTTGGTAATGAGCAGTTCTTC.

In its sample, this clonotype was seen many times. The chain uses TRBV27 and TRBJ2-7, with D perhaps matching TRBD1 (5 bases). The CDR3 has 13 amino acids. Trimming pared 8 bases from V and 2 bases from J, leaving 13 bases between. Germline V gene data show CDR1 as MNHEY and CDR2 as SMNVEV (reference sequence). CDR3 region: CASWLQGTYEQYF. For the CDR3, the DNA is TGTGCCAGCTGGCTTCAGGGAACCTACGAGCAGTACTTC.

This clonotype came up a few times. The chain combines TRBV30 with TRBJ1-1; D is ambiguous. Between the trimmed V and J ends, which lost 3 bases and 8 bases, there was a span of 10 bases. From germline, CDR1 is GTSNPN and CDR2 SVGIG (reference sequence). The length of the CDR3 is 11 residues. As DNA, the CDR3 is TGTGCCTGGAGGTCGAGAGCAGAAGCTTTCTTT. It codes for CAWRSRAEAFF.

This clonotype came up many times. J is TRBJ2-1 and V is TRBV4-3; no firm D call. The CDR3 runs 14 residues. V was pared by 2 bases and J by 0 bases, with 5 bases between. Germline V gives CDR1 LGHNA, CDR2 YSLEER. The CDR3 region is CASSQISSYNEQFF. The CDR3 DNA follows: TGCGCCAGCAGCCAAATTAGCTCCTACAATGAGCAGTTCTTC.

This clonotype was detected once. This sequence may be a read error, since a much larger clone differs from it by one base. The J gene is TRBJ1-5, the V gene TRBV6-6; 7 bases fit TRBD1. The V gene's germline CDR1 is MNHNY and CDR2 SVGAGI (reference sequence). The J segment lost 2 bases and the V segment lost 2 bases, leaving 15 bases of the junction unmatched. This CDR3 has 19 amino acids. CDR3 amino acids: CASSYPSVKGANGNQPQHF. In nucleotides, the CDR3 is TGTGCCAGCAGTTACCCTAGCGTGAAGGGGGCGAACGGCAATCAGCCCCAGCATTTT.

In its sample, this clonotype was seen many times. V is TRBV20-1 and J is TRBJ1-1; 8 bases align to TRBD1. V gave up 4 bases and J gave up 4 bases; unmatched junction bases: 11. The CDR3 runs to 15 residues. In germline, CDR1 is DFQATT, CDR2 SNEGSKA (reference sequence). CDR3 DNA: TGCAGTGCTATTGACAGGGGAAGATGGAGCACTGAAGCTTTCTTT. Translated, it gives CSAIDRGRWSTEAFF.

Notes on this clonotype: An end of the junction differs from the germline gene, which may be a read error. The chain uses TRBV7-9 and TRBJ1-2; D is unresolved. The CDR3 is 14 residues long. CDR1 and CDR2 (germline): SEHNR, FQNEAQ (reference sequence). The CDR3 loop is CASSLDSGLEGYNF. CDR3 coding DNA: TGTGCCAGCAGCTTAGATTCAGGTCTGGAGGGCTACAACTTC.

The CDR3 region has the DNA TGTGCCAGCTCACTTAACCAGGGTTCCAATGAGCAGTTCTTC. Translated, it gives CASSLNQGSNEQFF. V usage is TRBV18 and J usage is TRBJ2-1; perhaps TRBD1 as D (5 bases). V lost 4 bases to trimming and J lost 6 bases, with 13 bases between them. The CDR3 contains 14 residues. Germline lookup yields CDR1 KGHSH and CDR2 LQKENI. Variable domain in full (rest from reference TRBV18 and TRBJ2-1): NAGVMQNPRHLVRRRGQEARLRCSPMKGHSHVYWYRQLPEEGLKFMVYLQKENIIDESGMPKERFSAEFPKEGPSILRIQQVVRGDSAAYFCASSLNQGSNEQFFGPGTRLTVL.

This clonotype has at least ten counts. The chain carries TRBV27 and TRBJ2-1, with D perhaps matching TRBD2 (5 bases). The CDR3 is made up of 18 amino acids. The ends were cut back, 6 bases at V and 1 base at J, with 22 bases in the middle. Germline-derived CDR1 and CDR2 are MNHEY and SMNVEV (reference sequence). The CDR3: CASSSVVGIYLSYNEQFF. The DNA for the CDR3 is TGTGCCAGCAGCTCTGTTGTCGGGATCTACCTTTCCTACAATGAGCAGTTCTTC.

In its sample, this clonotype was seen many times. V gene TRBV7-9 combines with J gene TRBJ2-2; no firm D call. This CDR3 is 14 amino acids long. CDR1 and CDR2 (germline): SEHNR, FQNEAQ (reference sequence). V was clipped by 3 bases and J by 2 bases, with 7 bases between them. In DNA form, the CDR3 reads TGTGCCAGCAGCTTGGGCGGTAACACCGGGGAGCTGTTTTTT. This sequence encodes CASSLGGNTGELFF. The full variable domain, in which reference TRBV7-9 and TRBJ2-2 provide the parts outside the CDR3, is DTGVSQNPRHKITKRGQNVTFRCDPISEHNRLYWYRQTLGQGPEFLTYFQNEAQLEKSRLLSDRFSAERPKGSFSTLEIQRTEQGDSAMYLCASSLGGNTGELFFGEGSRLTVL.

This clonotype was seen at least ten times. The CDR3: CASSFNSPLHF. CDR3 nucleotide sequence: TGTGCCAGCAGCTTTAACTCACCCCTCCACTTT. V is TRBV11-2 and J is TRBJ1-6; D gene ambiguous. CDR1 and CDR2 from the germline V gene are SGHAT and FQNNGV. Trimming removed 3 bases from V and 10 bases from J, with 4 bases in between. The CDR3 sequence is 11 residues long. The variable domain in full, completed from reference TRBV11-2 and TRBJ1-6, reads EAGVAQSPRYKIIEKRQSVAFWCNPISGHATLYWYQQILGQGPKLLIQFQNNGVVDDSQLPKDRFSAERLKGVDSTLKIQPAKLEDSAVYLCASSFNSPLHFGNGTRLTVT.